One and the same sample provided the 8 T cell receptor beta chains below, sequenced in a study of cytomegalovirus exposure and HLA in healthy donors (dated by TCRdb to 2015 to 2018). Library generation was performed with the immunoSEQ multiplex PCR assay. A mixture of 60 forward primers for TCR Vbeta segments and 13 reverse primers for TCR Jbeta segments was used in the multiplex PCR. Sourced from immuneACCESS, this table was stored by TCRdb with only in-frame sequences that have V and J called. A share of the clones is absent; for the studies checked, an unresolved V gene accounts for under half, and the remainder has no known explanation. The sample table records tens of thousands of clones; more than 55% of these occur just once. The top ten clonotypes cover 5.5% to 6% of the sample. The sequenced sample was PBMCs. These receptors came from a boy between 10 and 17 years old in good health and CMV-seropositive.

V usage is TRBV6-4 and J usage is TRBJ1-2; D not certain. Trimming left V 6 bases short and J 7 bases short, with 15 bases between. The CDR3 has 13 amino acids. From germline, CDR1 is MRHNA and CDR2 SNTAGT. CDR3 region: CASSGDLRPGYTF. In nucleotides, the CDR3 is TGTGCCAGCAGCGGGGATCTGAGGCCTGGCTACACCTTC.

The CDR3 spells CASSRSRDNEQFF. DNA for the CDR3: TGTGCCAGCAGTAGGTCGAGGGACAATGAGCAGTTCTTC. The chain employs TRBV6-5 and TRBJ2-1, with a tentative D call TRBD2 (5 bases). Deletions cut 5 bases from V and 5 bases from J, with 10 bases between. In germline, CDR1 is MNHEY, CDR2 SVGAGI. The CDR3 is 13 residues long.

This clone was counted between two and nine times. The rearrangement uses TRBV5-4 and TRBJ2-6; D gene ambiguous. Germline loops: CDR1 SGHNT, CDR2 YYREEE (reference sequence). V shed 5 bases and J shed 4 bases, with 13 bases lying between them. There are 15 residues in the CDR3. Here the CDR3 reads CASRYGIQGANVLTF. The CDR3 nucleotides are TGTGCCAGCAGATATGGCATTCAGGGGGCCAACGTCCTGACTTTC.

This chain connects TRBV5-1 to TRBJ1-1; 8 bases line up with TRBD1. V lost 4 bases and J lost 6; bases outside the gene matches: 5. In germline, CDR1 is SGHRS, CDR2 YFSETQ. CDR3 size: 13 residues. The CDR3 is CASSGTGGPEAFF. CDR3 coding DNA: TGCGCCAGCAGCGGGACAGGAGGCCCTGAAGCTTTCTTT.

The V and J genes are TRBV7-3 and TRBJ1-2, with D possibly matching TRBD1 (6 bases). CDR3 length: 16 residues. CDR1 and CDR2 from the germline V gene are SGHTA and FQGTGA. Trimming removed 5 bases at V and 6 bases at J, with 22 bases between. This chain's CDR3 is CASSPGHAAEIHGYTF. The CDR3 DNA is TGTGCCAGCAGCCCGGGACACGCCGCTGAAATCCATGGCTACACCTTC.

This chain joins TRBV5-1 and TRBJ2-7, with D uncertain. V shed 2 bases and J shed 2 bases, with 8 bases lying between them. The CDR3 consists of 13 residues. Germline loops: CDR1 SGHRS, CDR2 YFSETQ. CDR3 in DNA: TGCGCCAGCAGCTTTAGGAGTACCTACGAGCAGTACTTC. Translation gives CASSFRSTYEQYF.

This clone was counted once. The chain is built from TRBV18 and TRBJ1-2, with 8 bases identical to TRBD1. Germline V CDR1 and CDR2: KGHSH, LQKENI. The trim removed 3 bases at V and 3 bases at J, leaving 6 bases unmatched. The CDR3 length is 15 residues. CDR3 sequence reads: CASSPTTGEDYGYTF. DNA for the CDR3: TGTGCCAGCTCACCTACGACAGGGGAGGACTATGGCTACACCTTC.

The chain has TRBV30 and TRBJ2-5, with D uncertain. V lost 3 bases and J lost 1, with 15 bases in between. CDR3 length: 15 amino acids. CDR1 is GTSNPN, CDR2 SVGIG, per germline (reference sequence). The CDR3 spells CAWSNLRSGQETQYF. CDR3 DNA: TGTGCCTGGAGCAATTTGCGGTCGGGCCAAGAGACCCAGTACTTC.